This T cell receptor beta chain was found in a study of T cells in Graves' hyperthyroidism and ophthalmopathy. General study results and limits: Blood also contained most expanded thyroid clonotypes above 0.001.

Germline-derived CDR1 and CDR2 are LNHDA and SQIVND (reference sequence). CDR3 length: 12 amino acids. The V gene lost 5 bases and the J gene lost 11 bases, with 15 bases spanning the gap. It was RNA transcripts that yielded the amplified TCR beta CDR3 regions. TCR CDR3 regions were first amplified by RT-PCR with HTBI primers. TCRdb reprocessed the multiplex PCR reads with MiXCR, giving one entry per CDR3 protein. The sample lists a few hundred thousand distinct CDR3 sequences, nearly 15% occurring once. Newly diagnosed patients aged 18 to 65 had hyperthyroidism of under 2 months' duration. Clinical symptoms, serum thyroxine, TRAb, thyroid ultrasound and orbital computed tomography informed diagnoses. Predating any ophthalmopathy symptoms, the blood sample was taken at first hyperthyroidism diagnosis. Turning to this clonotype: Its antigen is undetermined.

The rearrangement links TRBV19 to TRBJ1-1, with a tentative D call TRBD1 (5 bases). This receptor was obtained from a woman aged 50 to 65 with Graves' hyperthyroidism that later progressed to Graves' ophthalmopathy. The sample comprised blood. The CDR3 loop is CASSFPGTLAFF. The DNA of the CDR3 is TGTGCCAGTAGTTTCCCAGGGACGTTGGCTTTCTTT.